Following are 32 T cell receptor beta chains from one sample sequenced in a study of shared clonotypes between healthy human individuals. Sequenced by immunoSEQ multiplex PCR; TCRdb stores in-frame clones only, minus some. The table includes about 2.1 million clones, roughly 91% detected once. Naivety among CD8 cells was defined by CD45RO negativity and positive CCR7 selection, thereby excluding terminally differentiated effector memory CD45RA+ cells. Sequenced material: naive CD8+ T cells from PBMCs. The receptors were gathered from a man aged 18 to 35 in good health. Some clones in this sample may be carry-over from other donors' samples.

The chain recombines TRBV13 with TRBJ2-7, with TRBD1 matching over 8 bases. CDR1 is PRHDT and CDR2 is FYEKMQ in the germline V gene (reference sequence). Losses at the gene ends were 1 base for V and 2 bases for J; bases not matched to a gene: 4. There are 15 residues in the CDR3. The CDR3 protein is CASSLEDRGTYEQYF. The CDR3 bases are TGTGCCAGCAGCTTAGAAGACAGGGGAACCTACGAGCAGTACTTC.

The chain links TRBV15 to TRBJ2-1; 13 nucleotides match TRBD2. J was trimmed by 10 bases and V by 3 bases; bases with no gene match: 12. There are 17 residues in the CDR3. Per the germline V gene, CDR1 is LNHNV and CDR2 is YYDKDF (reference sequence). This CDR3 is CATSRELTSGRAGEQFF. DNA for the CDR3: TGTGCCACCAGCAGGGAGCTAACTAGCGGGAGGGCTGGCGAGCAGTTCTTC.

This rearrangement joins TRBV5-4 to TRBJ2-3, with D unclear. Germline V gene data show CDR1 as SGHNT and CDR2 as YYREEE (reference sequence). Trimming took 4 bases from V and 6 from J, leaving 9 bases between them. The CDR3 runs 12 residues. CDR3 nucleotides: TGTGCCAGCAGCCCCACGGCGGATACGCAGTATTTT. Translated: CASSPTADTQYF. Combining the CDR3 with reference TRBV5-4 and TRBJ2-3 gives the whole variable domain ETGVTQSPTHLIKTRGQQVTLRCSSQSGHNTVSWYQQALGQGPQFIFQYYREEENGRGNFPPRFSGLQFPNYSSELNVNALELDDSALYLCASSPTADTQYFGPGTRLTVL.

This chain joins TRBV27 and TRBJ2-1; 12 bases are a match to TRBD2. Per germline, CDR1 MNHEY and CDR2 SMNVEV (reference sequence). V dropped 2 bases and J dropped 9; count of bases not matched to a gene: 8. CDR3 length: 16 residues. The CDR3 loop is CASSLLVLAGGREQFF. CDR3 DNA: TGTGCCAGCAGTTTACTTGTACTAGCGGGAGGACGTGAGCAGTTCTTC.

The chain is built from TRBV7-9 and TRBJ2-5, with 10 bases fitting TRBD2. The CDR3 spans 15 residues. Germline values: CDR1 SEHNR, CDR2 FQNEAQ (reference sequence). V dropped 3 bases and J dropped 5; count of bases not matched to a gene: 6. Here the CDR3 reads CASSFRSGRVETQYF. CDR3 bases: TGTGCCAGCAGCTTTCGGAGCGGGAGGGTGGAGACCCAGTACTTC.

This sequence joins TRBV14 and TRBJ1-1; D gene ambiguous. Germline lookup yields CDR1 SGHDN and CDR2 FVKESK. The V end lost 0 bases, the J end lost 11 bases, and 22 bases lay between the germline ends. The CDR3 sequence is 16 residues long. DNA for the CDR3: TGTGCCAGCAGCCAAGATCGGTTGGGAGCCGGTCGTAGGGCTTTCTTT. Translated, it gives CASSQDRLGAGRRAFF.

V is TRBV7-9 and J is TRBJ2-7, with a possible D match to TRBD1 (5 bases). Trimming cost V 6 bases and J 6 bases, with 15 bases left between them. Germline V gene sequence: CDR1 SEHNR, CDR2 FQNEAQ (reference sequence). This CDR3 has 13 amino acids. CDR3 DNA: TGTGCCAGCAGTCTCCTTAGGGGCGGCGAGCAGTACTTC. As protein: CASSLLRGGEQYF.

The chain links TRBV6-6 to TRBJ2-5; a weak D match, TRBD2 (6 bases). V was shortened by 6 bases and J by 5 bases, with 16 bases between the two germline ends. This CDR3 has 14 residues. Germline CDR1 and CDR2: MNHNY and SVGAGI (reference sequence). CDR3 nucleotides: TGTGCCAGCAGCAGGCGGGATGACGGGGAGACCCAGTACTTC. Translation gives CASSRRDDGETQYF.

The V gene is TRBV27, the J gene TRBJ1-2; 7 bases fit TRBD1. Germline V gene sequence: CDR1 MNHEY, CDR2 SMNVEV (reference sequence). J lost 3 bases, V lost 5 bases, and 15 bases had no gene match. CDR3 length equals 17 residues. The CDR3 DNA reads TGTGCCAGCAGTCCCCTCCGGACAGGCTCTTCCCACTATGGCTACACCTTC. Residues: CASSPLRTGSSHYGYTF.

This clone was seen a single time. This chain uses TRBV30 with TRBJ1-2, with D hard to call. Germline V gene sequence: CDR1 GTSNPN, CDR2 SVGIG (reference sequence). This CDR3 comprises 11 residues. Trimming removed 4 bases from V and 4 bases from J, with 7 bases in between. In DNA form, the CDR3 reads TGTGCCTGGAAAGAGGGCTATGGCTACACCTTC. Protein product: CAWKEGYGYTF.

V gene TRBV27 combines with J gene TRBJ2-2, with 12 bases identical to TRBD1. After removal of 3 bases from V and 6 bases from J, the junction contained 8 bases not matched to a gene. The CDR3 is 17 amino acids. Germline CDR1 MNHEY, CDR2 SMNVEV (reference sequence). The CDR3 protein is CASSLSPGTGGPGELFF. The CDR3, as DNA: TGTGCCAGCAGTTTGAGCCCCGGGACAGGGGGCCCCGGGGAGCTGTTTTTT.

This chain joins TRBV7-9 and TRBJ2-5; TRBD1 is a possible D gene (5 bases). Germline V CDR1 and CDR2: SEHNR, FQNEAQ (reference sequence). This CDR3 comprises 12 residues. V lost 0 bases and J 11 bases, leaving 10 bases between the germline ends. Written as DNA, the CDR3 is TGTGCCAGCAGCTTAGCCGCAGCAGGGCAGTACTTC. As protein: CASSLAAAGQYF.

The chain recombines TRBV19 with TRBJ2-1; 8 nucleotides align to TRBD2. Looked up from germline, CDR1 is LNHDA and CDR2 is SQIVND (reference sequence). V was pared by 4 bases and J by 3 bases, with 5 bases of the junction left unmatched. This CDR3 is built from 15 residues. This chain's CDR3 is CASSSERESYNEQFF. CDR3 sequence (DNA): TGTGCCAGTAGTAGCGAGCGGGAGAGCTACAATGAGCAGTTCTTC.

The V call is TRBV10-3, the J call TRBJ2-1, with D tentatively TRBD1 (5 bases). V was cut by 0 bases and J by 0 bases, with 6 bases left in between. The CDR3 extends over 15 amino acids. CDR1 and CDR2 from the germline V gene are ENHRY and SYGVKD. DNA of the CDR3: TGTGCCATCAGTGAGTCAGACAGCTCCTACAATGAGCAGTTCTTC. Its protein product is CAISESDSSYNEQFF.

The chain links TRBV4-2 to TRBJ1-3; D is possibly TRBD1 (5 bases). In germline, CDR1 is LGHNA, CDR2 YNFKEQ. The CDR3 loop spans 17 amino acids. Trimming stripped 3 bases from V and 0 bases from J, with 15 bases between. In nucleotides, the CDR3 is TGTGCCAGCAGCCATAACGGGGACGTTTACTCTGGAAACACCATATATTTT. Residues: CASSHNGDVYSGNTIYF.

The CDR3 bases are TGTGCCAGCTCACCACGTAGCGGGACGAACACCGGGGAGCTGTTTTTT. Translation gives CASSPRSGTNTGELFF. The rearrangement uses TRBV18 and TRBJ2-2; 8 nucleotides line up with TRBD2. Trimming removed 1 base from V and 0 bases from J; junction bases left unmatched: 1. This CDR3 has 16 residues. In germline, CDR1 is KGHSH, CDR2 LQKENI.

To note about this clone: Other DNA sequences in the sample encode the same CDR3. V usage is TRBV7-9 and J usage is TRBJ2-1, with D maybe TRBD1 (5 bases). Germline values: CDR1 SEHNR, CDR2 FQNEAQ (reference sequence). CDR3 length: 12 residues. The ends were cut back, 3 bases at V and 6 bases at J, with 6 bases in the middle. The CDR3 DNA is TGTGCCAGCAGCTTCAGGGTCAATGAGCAGTTCTTC. Residues: CASSFRVNEQFF.

The V call is TRBV27, the J call TRBJ1-2; D gene unclear. The CDR3 extends over 14 amino acids. Germline loops: CDR1 MNHEY, CDR2 SMNVEV (reference sequence). V lost 8 bases and J 8 bases, leaving 21 bases between the germline ends. The CDR3, as DNA: TGTGCCAGCGGGGATACAGACTTTGCGGGGGGCTACACCTTC. Amino acid sequence: CASGDTDFAGGYTF.

The chain carries TRBV6-5 and TRBJ1-1; D gene unclear. The germline CDR1 and CDR2 sequences are MNHEY and SVGAGI. The CDR3 length is 15 residues. The V end lost 2 bases, the J end lost 1 base, and 11 bases lay between the germline ends. This chain's CDR3 is CASSYLGEGNTEAFF. CDR3 DNA sequence: TGTGCCAGCAGTTACCTCGGCGAGGGGAACACTGAAGCTTTCTTT.

The chain carries TRBV5-1 and TRBJ2-1, with 13 bases matching TRBD2. V gave up 4 bases and J gave up 9 bases; unmatched junction bases: 7. CDR1 and CDR2 from the germline V gene are SGHRS and YFSETQ. The CDR3 totals 15 residues. CDR3 in amino acids: CASSPGLAGVTEQFF. The CDR3 DNA reads as TGCGCCAGCAGCCCAGGACTAGCGGGAGTTACTGAGCAGTTCTTC. The variable domain in full, completed from reference TRBV5-1 and TRBJ2-1, reads KAGVTQTPRYLIKTRGQQVTLSCSPISGHRSVSWYQQTPGQGLQFLFEYFSETQRNKGNFPGRFSGRQFSNSRSEMNVSTLELGDSALYLCASSPGLAGVTEQFFGPGTRLTVL.

A word on this clone: An end of the junction differs from the germline gene, which may be a read error. V and J are TRBV7-8 and TRBJ2-7; 7 nucleotides align to TRBD1. This CDR3 has 12 residues. Looked up from germline, CDR1 is SGHVS and CDR2 is FQNEAQ. In nucleotides, the CDR3 is TGTGCCAGCAGCCTGGACAGGTCGCGGGCGAACTTC. Amino acids: CASSLDRSRANF.

The CDR3 DNA follows: TGTGCCACCAGCAGCGTAGCGGGAGCCACAGATACGCAGTATTTT. The encoded protein is CATSSVAGATDTQYF. The rearrangement uses TRBV15 and TRBJ2-3, with 9 bases identical to TRBD2. The CDR3 covers 15 residues. Germline CDR1 and CDR2: LNHNV and YYDKDF (reference sequence). Unmatched junction bases numbered 3, after V lost 3 bases and J lost 2 bases.

The chain combines TRBV11-2 with TRBJ2-4; TRBD1 is a possible D gene (6 bases). The CDR3 length is 15 residues. The V end was cut by 5 bases, the J end by 9 bases, with 20 bases between. Germline loops: CDR1 SGHAT, CDR2 FQNNGV. The CDR3 DNA reads as TGTGCCAGCAGCGTACAGGGTTCTTTTTTGGGCATTCAGTACTTC. This encodes CASSVQGSFLGIQYF.

V is TRBV30 and J is TRBJ2-7; 8 bases map to TRBD2. Germline V gene data show CDR1 as GTSNPN and CDR2 as SVGIG (reference sequence). CDR3 length: 16 residues. The V gene end was trimmed by 4 bases and the J gene end by 2 bases; junction bases not matched to a gene: 13. The CDR3 DNA follows: TGTGCCTGGAAGAAACCCGGGGGACTAGGGACCTACGAGCAGTACTTC. Its translation is CAWKKPGGLGTYEQYF.

V and J are TRBV5-6 and TRBJ2-1; 13 bases align to TRBD2. The length of the CDR3 is 15 residues. Looked up from germline, CDR1 is SGHDT and CDR2 is YYEEEE. V trimming: 4 bases; J trimming: 9 bases; junction bases outside the gene matches: 7. The CDR3 is CASSRGLAGVVEQFF. CDR3 bases: TGTGCCAGCAGCCGAGGACTAGCGGGAGTCGTTGAGCAGTTCTTC.

This chain connects TRBV27 to TRBJ2-7, with D possibly being TRBD2 (7 bases). CDR1 is MNHEY and CDR2 is SMNVEV in the germline V gene (reference sequence). V lost 1 base, J lost 4 bases, and 14 bases lay in between. The CDR3 runs to 15 residues. The CDR3 region has the DNA TGTGCCAGCAGTTTATGGGGGGGCCAAATTTACGAGCAGTACTTC. Protein product: CASSLWGGQIYEQYF.

The V and J genes are TRBV6-9 and TRBJ2-1; TRBD2 matches at 7 bases. CDR1 and CDR2 from the germline V gene are MNHGY and SVAAGI. Trimming cost V 6 bases and J 5 bases; bases outside gene matches: 7. This CDR3 has 14 residues. CDR3 nucleotide sequence: TGTGCCAGCAGCCACGGACTAGAGAACAATGAGCAGTTCTTC. Its translation is CASSHGLENNEQFF.

The rearrangement joins TRBV6-5 to TRBJ2-7, with D possibly being TRBD2 (5 bases). V was clipped by 0 bases and J by 0 bases, with 12 bases between them. This CDR3 spans 16 amino acids. CDR1 is MNHEY and CDR2 is SVGAGI in the germline V gene. The CDR3 region is CASSYSGGLPSYEQYF. CDR3 nucleotides: TGTGCCAGCAGTTACTCGGGCGGGCTTCCCTCCTACGAGCAGTACTTC.

The V and J genes are TRBV7-9 and TRBJ1-1; D may be TRBD1 (5 bases). Germline V CDR1 and CDR2: SEHNR, FQNEAQ (reference sequence). Trimming took 5 bases from V and 6 from J, leaving 22 bases between them. The CDR3 is 16 amino acids. The CDR3 coding sequence is TGTGCCAGCAGCCCAGCTGAACTGGGGCTAAGCGCTGAAGCTTTCTTT. Protein sequence: CASSPAELGLSAEAFF. Supplemented by reference TRBV7-9 and TRBJ1-1, the full variable domain reads DTGVSQNPRHKITKRGQNVTFRCDPISEHNRLYWYRQTLGQGPEFLTYFQNEAQLEKSRLLSDRFSAERPKGSFSTLEIQRTEQGDSAMYLCASSPAELGLSAEAFFGQGTRLTVV.

The CDR3 loop reads CASSLLAGEQFF. DNA for the CDR3: TGTGCCAGCAGCCTGCTAGCGGGTGAGCAGTTCTTC. The V call is TRBV5-6, the J call TRBJ2-1; 8 nucleotides match TRBD2. Germline trimming cut 4 bases from V and 9 bases from J; bases unmatched to any gene: 3. Germline CDR1 is SGHDT and CDR2 is YYEEEE. The CDR3 has 12 residues.

CDR3: CASRPHYQETQYF. The CDR3 DNA sequence: TGTGCCAGCAGGCCGCATTACCAAGAGACCCAGTACTTC. The rearrangement joins TRBV28 to TRBJ2-5; the D is unclear. V was clipped by 6 bases and J by 0 bases, with 8 bases between them. The CDR3 has 13 amino acids. Germline V gene sequence: CDR1 MDHEN, CDR2 SYDVKM. Supplemented by reference TRBV28 and TRBJ2-5, the full variable domain reads DVKVTQSSRYLVKRTGEKVFLECVQDMDHENMFWYRQDPGLGLRLIYFSYDVKMKEKGDIPEGYSVSREKKERFSLILESASTNQTSMYLCASRPHYQETQYFGPGTRLLVL.

This clone was recorded a few times. Within the sample, other DNA sequences also encode this same CDR3. The J gene is TRBJ1-3, the V gene TRBV9, with D maybe TRBD1 (5 bases). Trimming stripped 0 bases from V and 2 bases from J, with 9 bases between. CDR1 and CDR2 (germline): SGDLS, YYNGEE. This CDR3 comprises 15 residues. Written as DNA, the CDR3 is TGTGCCAGCAGCGTAGGGGGCAGCCCTGGAAACACCATATATTTT. This gives the protein CASSVGGSPGNTIYF.